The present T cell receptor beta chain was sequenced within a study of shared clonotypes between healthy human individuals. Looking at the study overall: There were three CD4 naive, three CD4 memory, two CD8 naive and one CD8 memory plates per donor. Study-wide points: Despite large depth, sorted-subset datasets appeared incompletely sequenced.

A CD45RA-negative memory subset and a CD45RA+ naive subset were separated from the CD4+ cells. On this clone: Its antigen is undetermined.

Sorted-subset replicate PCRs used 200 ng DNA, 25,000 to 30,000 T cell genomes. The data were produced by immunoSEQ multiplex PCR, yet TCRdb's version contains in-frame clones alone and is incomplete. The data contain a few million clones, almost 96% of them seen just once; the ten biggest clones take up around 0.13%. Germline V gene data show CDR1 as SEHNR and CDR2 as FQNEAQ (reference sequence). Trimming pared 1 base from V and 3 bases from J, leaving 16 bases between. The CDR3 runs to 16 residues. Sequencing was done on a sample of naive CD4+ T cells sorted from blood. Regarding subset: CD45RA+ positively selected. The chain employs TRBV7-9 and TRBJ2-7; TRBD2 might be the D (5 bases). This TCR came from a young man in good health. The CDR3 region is CASSLVDSRTLYEQYF. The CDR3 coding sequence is TGTGCCAGCAGCTTAGTGGACTCTCGGACGCTCTACGAGCAGTACTTC.